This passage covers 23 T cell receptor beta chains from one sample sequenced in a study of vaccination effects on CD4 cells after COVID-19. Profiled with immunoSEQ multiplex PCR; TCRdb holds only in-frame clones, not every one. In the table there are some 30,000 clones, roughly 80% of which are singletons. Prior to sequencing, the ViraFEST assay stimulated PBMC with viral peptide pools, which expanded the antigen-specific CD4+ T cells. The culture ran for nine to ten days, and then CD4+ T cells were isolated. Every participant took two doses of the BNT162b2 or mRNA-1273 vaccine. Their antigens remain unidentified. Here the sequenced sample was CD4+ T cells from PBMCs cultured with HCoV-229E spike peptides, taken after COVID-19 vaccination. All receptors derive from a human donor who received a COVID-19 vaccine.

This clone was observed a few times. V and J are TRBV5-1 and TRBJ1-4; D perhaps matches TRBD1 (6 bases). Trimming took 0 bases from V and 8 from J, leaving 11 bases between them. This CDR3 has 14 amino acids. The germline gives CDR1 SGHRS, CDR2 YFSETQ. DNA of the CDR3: TGCGCCAGCAGCTTGGGGGGGCGGGACGAAAAACTGTTTTTT. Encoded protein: CASSLGGRDEKLFF.

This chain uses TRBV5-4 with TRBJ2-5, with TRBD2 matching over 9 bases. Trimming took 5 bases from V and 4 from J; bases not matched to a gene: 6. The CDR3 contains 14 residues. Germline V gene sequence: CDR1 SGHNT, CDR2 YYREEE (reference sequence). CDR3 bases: TGTGCCAGCAGTTCAACTAGCGGGCCAGAGACCCAGTACTTC. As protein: CASSSTSGPETQYF.

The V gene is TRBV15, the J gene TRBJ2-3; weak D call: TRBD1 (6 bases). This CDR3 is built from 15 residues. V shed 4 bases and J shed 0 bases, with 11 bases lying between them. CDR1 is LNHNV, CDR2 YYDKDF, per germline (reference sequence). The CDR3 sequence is CATSTGQRSTDTQYF. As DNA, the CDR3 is TGTGCCACCAGCACCGGACAGAGAAGCACAGATACGCAGTATTTT.

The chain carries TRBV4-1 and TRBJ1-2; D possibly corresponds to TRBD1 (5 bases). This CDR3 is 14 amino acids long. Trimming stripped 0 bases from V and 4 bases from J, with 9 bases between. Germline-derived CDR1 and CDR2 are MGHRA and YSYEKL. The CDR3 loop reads CASSQDEGTYGYTF. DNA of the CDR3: TGCGCCAGCAGCCAAGATGAAGGGACCTATGGCTACACCTTC.

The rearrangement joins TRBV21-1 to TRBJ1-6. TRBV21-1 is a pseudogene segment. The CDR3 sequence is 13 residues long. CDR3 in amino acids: CASSPWTNSPLHF. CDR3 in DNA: TGTGCCAGCAGCCCTTGGACTAATTCACCCCTCCACTTT.

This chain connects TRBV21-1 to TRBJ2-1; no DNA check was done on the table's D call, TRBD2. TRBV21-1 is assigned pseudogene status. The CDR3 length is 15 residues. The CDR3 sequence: CASTRLAGVNDEQFF. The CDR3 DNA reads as TGTGCCAGCACCCGGCTAGCGGGAGTTAACGATGAGCAGTTCTTC.

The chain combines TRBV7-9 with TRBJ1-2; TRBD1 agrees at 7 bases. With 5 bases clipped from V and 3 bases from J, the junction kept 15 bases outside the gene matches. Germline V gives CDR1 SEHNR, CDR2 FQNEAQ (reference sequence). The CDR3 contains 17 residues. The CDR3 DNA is TGTGCCAGCAGCCCAGCCGGGACAGCGCCAAAGTACTATGGCTACACCTTC. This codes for CASSPAGTAPKYYGYTF.

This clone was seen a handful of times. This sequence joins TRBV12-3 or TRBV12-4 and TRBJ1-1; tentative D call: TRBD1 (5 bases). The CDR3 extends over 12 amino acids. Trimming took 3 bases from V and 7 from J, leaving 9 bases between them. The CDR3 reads CASSFPGSEAFF. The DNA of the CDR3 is TGTGCCAGCAGTTTCCCAGGGAGTGAAGCTTTCTTT.

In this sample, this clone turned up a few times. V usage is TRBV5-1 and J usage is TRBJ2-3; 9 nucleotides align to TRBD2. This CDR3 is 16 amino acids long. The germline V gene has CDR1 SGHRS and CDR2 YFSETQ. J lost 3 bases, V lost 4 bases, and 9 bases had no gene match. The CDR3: CASSLGASGVTDTQYF. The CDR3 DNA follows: TGCGCCAGCAGCCTCGGAGCTAGCGGGGTGACAGATACGCAGTATTTT.

Here the CDR3 reads CASSATTASGNTIYF. CDR3 coding DNA: TGTGCCAGCAGCGCCACGACAGCCTCTGGAAACACCATATATTTT. The chain uses TRBV9 and TRBJ1-3; D is perhaps TRBD1 (5 bases). The length of the CDR3 is 15 residues. Germline CDR1 reads SGDLS; CDR2 reads YYNGEE. The ends were cut back, 3 bases at V and 0 bases at J, with 10 bases in the middle.

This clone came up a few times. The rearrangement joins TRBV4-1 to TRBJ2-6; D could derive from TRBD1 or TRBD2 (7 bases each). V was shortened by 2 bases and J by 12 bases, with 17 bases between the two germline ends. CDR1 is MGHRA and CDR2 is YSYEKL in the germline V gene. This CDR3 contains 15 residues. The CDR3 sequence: CASSQLPGGDFVLTF. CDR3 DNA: TGCGCCAGCAGCCAATTGCCAGGGGGGGATTTCGTCCTGACTTTC.

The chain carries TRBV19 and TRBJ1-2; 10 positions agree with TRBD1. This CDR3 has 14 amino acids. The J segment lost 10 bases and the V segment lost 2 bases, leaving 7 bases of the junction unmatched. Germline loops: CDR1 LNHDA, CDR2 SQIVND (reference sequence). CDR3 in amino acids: CASSIPGTGVFYTF. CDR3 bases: TGTGCCAGTAGTATACCCGGGACAGGGGTTTTCTACACCTTC. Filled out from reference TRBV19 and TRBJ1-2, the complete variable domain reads DGGITQSPKYLFRKEGQNVTLSCEQNLNHDAMYWYRQDPGQGLRLIYYSQIVNDFQKGDIAEGYSVSREKKESFPLTVTSAQKNPTAFYLCASSIPGTGVFYTFGSGTRLTVV.

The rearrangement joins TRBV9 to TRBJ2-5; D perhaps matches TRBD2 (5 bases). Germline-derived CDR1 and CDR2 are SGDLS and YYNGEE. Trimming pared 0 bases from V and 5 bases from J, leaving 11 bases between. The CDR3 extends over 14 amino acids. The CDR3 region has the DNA TGTGCCAGCAGCGTAGGTCTAGCCGTGGAGACCCAGTACTTC. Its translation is CASSVGLAVETQYF.

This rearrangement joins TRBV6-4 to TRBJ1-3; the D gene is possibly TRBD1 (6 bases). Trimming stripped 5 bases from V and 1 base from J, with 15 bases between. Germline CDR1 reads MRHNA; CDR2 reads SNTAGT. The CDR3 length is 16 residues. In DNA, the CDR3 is TGTGCCAGCAGTCCTGGGGGACAAAAATCTGGAAACACCATATATTTT. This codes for CASSPGGQKSGNTIYF.

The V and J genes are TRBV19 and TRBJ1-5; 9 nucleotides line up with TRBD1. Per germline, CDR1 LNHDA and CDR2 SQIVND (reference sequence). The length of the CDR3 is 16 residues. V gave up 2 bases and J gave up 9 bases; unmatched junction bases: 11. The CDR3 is CASSINPGQGSGPQHF. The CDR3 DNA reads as TGTGCCAGTAGTATAAATCCGGGACAGGGATCGGGGCCCCAGCATTTT. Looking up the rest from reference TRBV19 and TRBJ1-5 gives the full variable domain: DGGITQSPKYLFRKEGQNVTLSCEQNLNHDAMYWYRQDPGQGLRLIYYSQIVNDFQKGDIAEGYSVSREKKESFPLTVTSAQKNPTAFYLCASSINPGQGSGPQHFGDGTRLSIL.

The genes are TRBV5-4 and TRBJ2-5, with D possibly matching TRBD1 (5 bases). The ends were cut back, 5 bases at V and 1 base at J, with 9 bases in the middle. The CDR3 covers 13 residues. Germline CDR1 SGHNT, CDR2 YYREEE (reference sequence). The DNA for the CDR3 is TGTGCCAGCAGAAGGACAAGCCAAGAGACCCAGTACTTC. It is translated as CASRRTSQETQYF.

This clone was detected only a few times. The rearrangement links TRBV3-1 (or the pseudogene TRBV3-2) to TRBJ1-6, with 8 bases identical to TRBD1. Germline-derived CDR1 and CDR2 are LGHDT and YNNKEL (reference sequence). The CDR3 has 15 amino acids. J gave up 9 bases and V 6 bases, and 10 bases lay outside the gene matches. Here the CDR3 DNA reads TGTGCCAGCAGTCCGGGACAGGAATGGTCTTCACCCCTCCACTTT. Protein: CASSPGQEWSSPLHF.

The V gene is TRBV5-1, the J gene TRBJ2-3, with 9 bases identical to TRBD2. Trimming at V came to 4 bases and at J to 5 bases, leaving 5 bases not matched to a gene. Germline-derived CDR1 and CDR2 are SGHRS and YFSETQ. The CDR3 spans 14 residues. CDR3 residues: CASSLGLAKDTQYF. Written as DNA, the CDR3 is TGCGCCAGCAGCCTAGGACTAGCGAAAGATACGCAGTATTTT.

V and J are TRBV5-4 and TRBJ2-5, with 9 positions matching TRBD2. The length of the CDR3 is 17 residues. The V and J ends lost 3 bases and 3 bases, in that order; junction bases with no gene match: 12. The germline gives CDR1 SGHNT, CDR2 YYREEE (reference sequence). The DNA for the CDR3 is TGTGCCAGCAGCTCCCCCCCCGGCGGGGGGGTGAAAGAGACCCAGTACTTC. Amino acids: CASSSPPGGGVKETQYF.

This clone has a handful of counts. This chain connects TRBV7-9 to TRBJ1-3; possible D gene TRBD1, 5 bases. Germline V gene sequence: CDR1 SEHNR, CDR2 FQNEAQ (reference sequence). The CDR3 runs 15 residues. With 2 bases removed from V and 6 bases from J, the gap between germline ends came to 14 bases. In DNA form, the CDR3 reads TGTGCCAGCAGCTTAAACGCTGGGGCGGTAAACACCATATATTTT. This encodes CASSLNAGAVNTIYF.

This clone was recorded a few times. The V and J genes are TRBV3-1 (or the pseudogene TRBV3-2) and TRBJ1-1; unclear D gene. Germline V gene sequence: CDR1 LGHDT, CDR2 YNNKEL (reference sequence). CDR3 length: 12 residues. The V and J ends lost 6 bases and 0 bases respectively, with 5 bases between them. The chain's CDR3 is CASRPMNTEAFF. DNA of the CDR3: TGTGCCAGCAGGCCGATGAACACTGAAGCTTTCTTT.

CDR3 coding DNA: TGTGCCTGGAGTGACCGGGGACTGAGGGATCAGCCCCAGCATTTT. Its protein is CAWSDRGLRDQPQHF. This chain connects TRBV30 to TRBJ1-5; weak D call: TRBD1 (5 bases). V was pared by 1 base and J by 5 bases, with 15 bases between. CDR1 and CDR2 from the germline V gene are GTSNPN and SVGIG (reference sequence). The CDR3 has 15 residues.

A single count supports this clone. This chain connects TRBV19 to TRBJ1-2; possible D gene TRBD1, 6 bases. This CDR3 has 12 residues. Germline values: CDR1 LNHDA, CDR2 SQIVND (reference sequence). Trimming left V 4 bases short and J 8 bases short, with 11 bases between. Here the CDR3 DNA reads TGTGCCAGTAGTAGGCAGGGGTTGGGCTACACCTTC. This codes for CASSRQGLGYTF. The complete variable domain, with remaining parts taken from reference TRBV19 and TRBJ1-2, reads DGGITQSPKYLFRKEGQNVTLSCEQNLNHDAMYWYRQDPGQGLRLIYYSQIVNDFQKGDIAEGYSVSREKKESFPLTVTSAQKNPTAFYLCASSRQGLGYTFGSGTRLTVV.